This TCR beta chain was obtained from a study of T-cell reconstitution after alpha-beta-depleted transplantation in children. V was cut by 8 bases and J by 9 bases, with 20 bases left in between. CDR3 length: 14 residues. Germline-derived CDR1 and CDR2 are MNHNS and SASEGT. The TCRbeta library was prepared with unique molecular identifiers. Via MiXCR, TCRdb re-called the PCR reads, giving one row per CDR3 protein. Among about 610,000 distinct CDR3 sequences listed, over 9.5% were seen once. This TCR was recovered from a human donor who donated a stem cell graft to a child with acute myeloid leukemia. This chain uses TRBV6-1 with TRBJ1-5, with D possibly being TRBD1 (6 bases). The material sequenced was PBMCs from the stem cell graft donor, taken from the stem cell graft. The CDR3 coding sequence is TGTGCCAGCGGTCCCGGGGACATTAACCGGCCCCAGCATTTT. Its translation is CASGPGDINRPQHF.